This TCR beta chain was sequenced in a study of cytomegalovirus exposure and HLA in healthy donors (dated by TCRdb to the late 2010s). Broadly, across the study: In an earlier analysis of some 610 of the donors, about 270 Gb of sequence data and 100 million or so unique TCR beta sequences from roughly 200 million T cells were reported. Approximately 310 gigabases of sequencing data and 78 million or so unique TCR sequences were included in an early release covering 550 to 800 HLA-typed donors. Of the roughly 400 genotyped donors, about 80% fell in the genetic ancestry cluster associated with self-reported Caucasian donors. The study was designed to test whether signatures of past pathogen exposure could be identified by cataloging public T cell receptors. The study profiled the T cell repertoires of 666 subjects by immunosequencing and related them to cytomegalovirus serostatus. Besides the first cohort of 500 to 700 subjects, a separate validation cohort made up of roughly 130 different subjects was used. The study combined high-throughput TCR immunosequencing, statistical association of individual TCRs with disease status, and machine learning to predict cytomegalovirus infection status. In a later analysis, previously published TCR beta repertoires from several hundred donors were re-analyzed and high-resolution HLA genotyping was added so that TCR occurrence patterns could be studied. Rather than using new phenotypic data, the later analysis identified candidate immune exposures from TCR beta sequences and from how often those sequences occurred across donors. To decide whether each TCR beta V gene segment behaved as functional or pseudogenic, an earlier analysis of 587 of the donors relied on high-throughput TCR beta sequencing. Donor age, sex, ethnicity and CMV serostatus were collected together with the repertoire data. A later genetic analysis took genome-wide SNP genotypes for about 55% of the roughly 670 donors and used that subset as a discovery cohort. All discovery cohort repertoires had been generated using a single sequencing platform. HLA typing covered class I and class II loci at four-digit resolution. Typing coverage differed by locus: A, B, C, DRB1 and DQB1 were typed in roughly 629-640 donors, DQA1 in about 500, DPA1 in around 610, and DPB1 in approximately 450. Roughly five DR-DQ haplotypes were treated as single units for association and clustering because of strong linkage in the cohort. Among some 400 genotyped donors of the cohort, an average of approximately 240,000 unique TCR beta nucleotide sequences was sequenced per donor, of which 15% to 20% were non-productive. Study-level results and caveats: A later genetic analysis associated a missense DCLRE1C variant with V-gene and J-gene trimming of TCR beta chains, and an independent cohort replicated the association. When HLA alleles, especially DR and DQ, strongly co-occurred, attributing TCR associations to individual alleles was difficult. In a later analysis, the rate of TCR association differed among HLA loci, with DRB1 alleles having the most associated TCRs and HLA-C alleles having the fewest. Immune exposure information for the cohort was limited to CMV serostatus. The cohort was sequenced for TCR beta chains only, and without alpha or paired-chain data the features that could be detected were limited. A group of highly shared sequence variants was considered likely to be a technical artifact of the sequencing pipeline. Because HLA typing was missing for some donors at each locus, association tests included only the typed subset. An earlier analysis of around 600 of the donors showed that most TCR beta V segments appeared in productive rearrangements either about 87% or about 30% of the time, which broadly matched IMGT annotations. Roughly uniform sequencing depth across donors was assumed in presence/absence analyses, although this assumption may not hold. Linkage disequilibrium might explain the correlated functional status among segregating V segments, but an unknown experimental factor could not be ruled out. Because counts were too low, seventeen rarely observed V segments, including chromosome 9 orphons, were left out of the earlier analysis of 587 of the donors. In a later analysis, HLA-associated TCR beta chains were found to be more clonally expanded and to have lower generation probabilities than equally common non-associated chains. A later analysis found that most CMV-associated TCR beta chains appeared HLA-restricted, with HLA associations seemingly driven largely by CMV exposure. Some IMGT-functional V segments, including TRBV6-2 and TRBV6-3, could not be distinguished by the 87-base-pair reads and were therefore excluded. In both the original and validation cohorts, the classifier was reported to diagnose cytomegalovirus status with high specificity and sensitivity. Three of the identified cytomegalovirus-associated TCR beta chains were confirmed in vitro to be specific for cytomegalovirus antigens. A later analysis associated 16,951 TCR beta sequences with specific HLA alleles at a false discovery rate of 0.05. According to the authors, the approach could potentially be generalized to other disease states and immunological phenotypes. A further reported finding was that TCR beta sequences accurately predicted the HLA-A and HLA-B alleles for most subjects in the first cohort. A later analysis reported that several top co-occurrence clusters appeared linked to parvovirus B19, influenza, CMV and Epstein-Barr virus. While some public TCRs were present in many individuals, most TCR sequences turned up only very rarely across donors. The study listed 150 to 200 TCR beta chains as associated with cytomegalovirus. In a later genetic analysis, fewer N-insertions in productive TCRs were reported among donors in an Asian-associated ancestry cluster than the roughly 640-donor mean.

In total, approximately 700 healthy bone marrow donors made up the cohort. At the time of sampling, every cohort member was nominally healthy, though immune exposures that went unrecorded were likely present. The donor tested CMV seronegative and was one of the 352 seronegative cohort members. A peripheral blood sample was collected from each donor, and TCR beta sequencing was performed on peripheral blood mononuclear cells. The Qiagen DNeasy Blood Extraction Kit was used to extract genomic DNA from the blood cell samples. The CDR3 covers 16 residues, taking in both the cysteine and the phenylalanine. Only the CDR3 DNA is retained, 48 bases long and in frame from the first base. V is cut by 4 bases and J by 4 bases, and the space between the germline ends is 19 bases. Sequences MNHNY (CDR1) and SVGAGI (CDR2) are obtained from the germline V gene (reference sequence). In the case of this clone: Its cognate antigen has yet to be identified.

Libraries were prepared through the immunoSEQ multiplex PCR assay. The multiplex PCR relied on a mix of 60 forward primers for TCR Vbeta segments and 13 reverse primers for TCR Jbeta segments. Amplification of the CDR3 region of rearranged TCR beta genes was performed with a multiplex PCR assay on genomic DNA. The Illumina HiSeq System was used to sequence the amplified TCR beta libraries as 87-base-pair reads. The original pipeline was this. A later analysis counted tens of millions of unique TCR beta chains across the 670 or so repertoires, and roughly 11 million of these chains were shared by at least two donors. To remove PCR and sequencing errors, raw reads were error-corrected and collapsed into unique sequences using a nearest-neighbor algorithm that merged closely related sequences. To assign V, D and J gene segments, CDR3 sequences were aligned to IMGT reference sequences. For a sequence to be retained, a match of at least six nucleotides was required to both a V gene segment and a J gene segment. Rearrangements were classified as productive when the CDR3 lacked stop codons and remained in frame with V and J, and all other rearrangements were classified as non-productive. CDR3 was defined by IMGT convention, running from the second conserved V-encoded cysteine to the conserved J-encoded phenylalanine. The earlier analysis of 500 to 600 of the donors excluded sequences that lacked an unambiguous match to a single V gene segment. An earlier analysis of under 750 of the donors called V segments functional above 56.7% productive rearrangements and segregating when the between-donor standard deviation exceeded 5%. A statistical classification framework was built to diagnose cytomegalovirus status from the catalog of TCR beta chain sequences. A later analysis assigned V and J genes by comparing TCR nucleotide sequences with IMGT/GENE-DB human TR gene sequences. Using the TCRdist pipeline, a later analysis assigned CDR3 sequences along with most-parsimonious VDJ recombination scenarios. In a later analysis, each TCR beta chain was defined by its CDR3 amino acid sequence together with its V-gene family, and reads lacking a unique V-gene family were excluded. To address suspected cross-contamination and a sequencing artifact, a later analysis removed 592 highly shared, low-generation-probability nucleotide sequences. For each public chain, a later analysis derived a clonal expansion index from normalized ranks of inferred template counts within each repertoire. A later analysis computed generation probabilities with a VDJ recombination model fitted to out-of-frame rearrangements, and checked the results against IGoR. In a later analysis, hypergeometric tests were used to score TCR-TCR, TCR-HLA and TCR-CMV co-occurrence, with a repertoire-size bias correction applied to TCR pairs. In a later analysis, false discovery rates were estimated by permuting HLA or CMV assignments 20 times. In a later analysis, co-occurring TCRs were grouped with DBSCAN, and TCRdist sequence similarity was added when clustering was performed within HLA-allele-positive subsets. For co-occurrence clustering, repertoires with fewer than 30,000 or more than 120,000 public chains were excluded, along with about five repertoires with anomalous nucleotide sharing. TCRdb's version of the immuneACCESS table is confined to in-frame rearrangements and falls short of the full clone set. An unresolved V gene accounts for under half of the shortfall where checked; the remainder is of unknown origin. Clone size and V and J calls were adopted from that table, with D and trimming inferred from the DNA. This sample's table carries about 43,000 clones. Around 1.8% of the sample is taken by the ten largest.

The chain is encoded by TRBV6-6 joined to TRBJ1-1; a tentative D match to TRBD1 spans 5 bases. The clonotype originates from a woman aged 25 to 45 in good health and CMV-seronegative. Sequenced material: PBMCs. The CDR3 sequence is CASSSQDLPGGTEAFF. Read as DNA, the sequence is TGTGCCAGCAGTTCACAGGACCTCCCCGGGGGCACTGAAGCTTTCTTT.